A single T cell receptor (beta chain) is shown here with its context. Profiling relied on immunoSEQ multiplex PCR, and the TCRdb table lists in-frame clones only, not all of them. This sample yields about 220,000 clones, of which roughly four fifths are seen a single time; approximately 4.9% belongs to the top ten. These data come from a study of blood T cell repertoires in COVID-19. Study overall: Donors in the United States, Italy and Spain gave samples during acute or convalescent COVID-19. The cDNA or gDNA used as material had been derived from T cells, B-cell-depleted T cells, or PBMCs.

This sequence was found in a woman between 50 and 59 years old who had been exposed to COVID-19. Sequenced material: PBMCs or T cells enriched from blood (not recorded which).

Here the CDR3 reads CASSASTSGVRQFF. For the CDR3, the DNA is TGTGCCAGCAGCGCCTCTACTAGCGGCGTTAGGCAGTTCTTC. The chain couples TRBV9 to TRBJ2-1; 8 bases agree with TRBD2. V lost 3 bases, J lost 12 bases, and 11 bases stayed unmatched. This CDR3 comprises 14 residues. Per germline, CDR1 SGDLS and CDR2 YYNGEE.